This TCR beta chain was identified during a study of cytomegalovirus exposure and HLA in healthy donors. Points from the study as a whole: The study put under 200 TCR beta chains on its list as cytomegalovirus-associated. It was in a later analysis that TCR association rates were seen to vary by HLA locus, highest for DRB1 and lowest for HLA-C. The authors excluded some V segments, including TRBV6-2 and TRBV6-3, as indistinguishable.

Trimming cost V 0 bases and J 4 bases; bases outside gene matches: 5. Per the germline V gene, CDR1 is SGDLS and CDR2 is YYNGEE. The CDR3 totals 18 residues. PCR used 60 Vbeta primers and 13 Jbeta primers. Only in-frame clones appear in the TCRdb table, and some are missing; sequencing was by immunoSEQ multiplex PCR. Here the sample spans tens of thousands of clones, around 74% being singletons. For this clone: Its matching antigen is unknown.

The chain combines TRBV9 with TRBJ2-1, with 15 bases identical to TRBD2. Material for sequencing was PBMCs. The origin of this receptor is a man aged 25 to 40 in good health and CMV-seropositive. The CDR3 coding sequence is TGTGCCAGCAGCGTAGAGGGGACTAGCGGGGGGACTTACAATGAGCAGTTCTTC. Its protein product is CASSVEGTSGGTYNEQFF.